These 7 T cell receptor beta chains were all obtained from the same sample, sequenced in a study of beta chain features in type 1 diabetes. As every portion of the isolated RNA was reverse transcribed, the sequencing read expressed TCRB transcripts. Repertoires were generated with immunoSEQ multiplex PCR, while TCRdb's copy carries only in-frame clones and drops some. The repertoire holds more than 150,000 clones, about 13% seen once, with 0.55% to 0.8% in the top ten. Sequenced material: central memory CD4+ T cells from blood. The source of these receptors is a woman younger than 35 in good health.

The chain uses TRBV6-5 and TRBJ1-4; D possibly corresponds to TRBD1 (6 bases). The CDR3 is made up of 13 amino acids. Germline assignment: CDR1 MNHEY and CDR2 SVGAGI. Trimming took 8 bases from V and 8 from J, leaving 15 bases between them. CDR3 region: CASSLDSWEKLFF. As DNA, the CDR3 is TGTGCCAGCTCCTTGGACAGCTGGGAAAAACTGTTTTTT.

This clone was recorded a few times. The V gene is TRBV7-9, the J gene TRBJ1-2, with 10 bases identical to TRBD1. CDR3 length equals 17 residues. Germline V gives CDR1 SEHNR, CDR2 FQNEAQ (reference sequence). J was trimmed by 0 bases and V by 5 bases; bases with no gene match: 9. In nucleotides, the CDR3 is TGTGCCAGCAGCCATCGGACAGGGGGATCGGCTAACTATGGCTACACCTTC. Encoded protein: CASSHRTGGSANYGYTF.

This clone has only a few counts. This chain uses TRBV5-1 with TRBJ1-1; no definite D call. The CDR3 totals 15 residues. Germline V gene data show CDR1 as SGHRS and CDR2 as YFSETQ. V gave up 4 bases and J gave up 1 base, with 14 bases separating them. The CDR3 loop reads CASSPNSSPNTEAFF. The CDR3 DNA is TGCGCCAGCAGCCCAAACAGTTCACCGAACACTGAAGCTTTCTTT.

This clone appeared a few times. This sequence joins TRBV18 and TRBJ2-2; 8 positions agree with TRBD1. Per the germline V gene, CDR1 is KGHSH and CDR2 is LQKENI. J was trimmed by 4 bases and V by 11 bases; bases with no gene match: 3. This CDR3 has 12 amino acids. The CDR3 coding sequence is TGTGCCGCGACAGGGGCCACCGGGGAGCTGTTTTTT. Protein: CAATGATGELFF. The full variable domain, rest sourced from reference TRBV18 and TRBJ2-2, is NAGVMQNPRHLVRRRGQEARLRCSPMKGHSHVYWYRQLPEEGLKFMVYLQKENIIDESGMPKERFSAEFPKEGPSILRIQQVVRGDSAAYFCAATGATGELFFGEGSRLTVL.

The V call is TRBV2, the J call TRBJ2-5, with 7 nucleotides matching TRBD1. In germline, CDR1 is SNHLY, CDR2 FYNNEI. Losses at the gene ends were 4 bases for V and 4 bases for J; bases not matched to a gene: 3. The CDR3 extends over 13 amino acids. The CDR3 DNA sequence: TGTGCCAGCAGTGGGAACAGGGGAGAGACCCAGTACTTC. It translates to CASSGNRGETQYF. The full variable domain, rest sourced from reference TRBV2 and TRBJ2-5, is EPEVTQTPSHQVTQMGQEVILRCVPISNHLYFYWYRQILGQKVEFLVSFYNNEISEKSEIFDDQFSVERPDGSNFTLKIRSTKLEDSAMYFCASSGNRGETQYFGPGTRLLVL.

This clone was counted ten times or more. This chain uses TRBV18 with TRBJ1-1, with D possibly TRBD1 on 5 matching bases. The CDR3 contains 14 residues. Trimming stripped 6 bases from V and 5 bases from J, with 16 bases between. The germline gives CDR1 KGHSH, CDR2 LQKENI. For the CDR3, the DNA is TGTGCCAGCTCCCAATCCAGGGAAGGGACTGAAGCTTTCTTT. This translates into CASSQSREGTEAFF.

V usage is TRBV2 and J usage is TRBJ2-7, with unresolved D. V lost 6 bases to trimming and J lost 3 bases, with 6 bases between them. Germline lookup yields CDR1 SNHLY and CDR2 FYNNEI. This CDR3 region has 11 residues. As DNA, the CDR3 is TGTGCCAGCAGAGCCATCTACGAGCAGTACTTC. Residues: CASRAIYEQYF.